Reported below is one TCR beta chain. No cognate antigen has been identified for it. Per-base quality was not reported, and no clone a single base away is much larger than it. This entry comes from a study of shared clonotypes between healthy human individuals (TCRdb year 2020). About the investigation overall: Two women and three men aged 18 to 49 years were included in the cohort. To estimate repertoire size and how much clonotypes are shared between individuals, the study performed deep sequencing of blood TCR repertoires from a few healthy adults. To increase sequencing depth and limit assay-specific biases, different laboratories used diverse techniques to prepare libraries and sequence TCR repertoires. Leukapheresis yielded between about 0.85 and 9.5 billion PBMCs per donor.

TCR CDR3 regions were amplified from genomic DNA by multiplex PCR using the deep immunoSEQ assay. For each cell subset, the extracted genomic DNA was distributed evenly across all wells of several immunoSEQ 96-well plates, and each plate served as one replicate. For unsorted PBMC, roughly 270 ng genomic DNA, equal to 30,000 or so T cell genomes, was loaded into each replicate PCR. Ten immunoSEQ deep assay plates were used to sequence the unsorted PBMC genomic DNA. Purified libraries were measured with a Qubit 3.0 fluorometer, size-checked on a Bioanalyzer 2100, and measured again with the KAPA Library Quantification kit. Every immunoSEQ 96-well plate was sequenced on a separate single-read 150-cycle Illumina NextSeq 550 flow cell. In the paper's pipeline: Because the immunoSEQ output included only junctional sequences and no quality scores, the filtering could not be the same as the filtering used for full-length reads. Sequences were annotated with PyIR, a Python wrapper for IgBLAST v1.9, using IMGT germline references to assign V/J genes and CDR3. Any read was removed if the V/J assignment was weak (E-value above 1e-6), the CDR3 was missing, or the read contained stop codons, out-of-frame junctions, or ambiguous translated residues. V3J clonotypes were defined by identical inferred V gene, J gene, and CDR3 amino acid sequence. To compute the percentage overlap between repertoires, the number of shared unique clonotypes was divided by the size of the smaller repertoire. Richness of each repertoire was evaluated using RTK rarefaction, the Chao1 estimator, and Recon v2.1 estimates of unobserved clonotypes. In its TCRdb copy, this immuneACCESS table keeps in-frame sequences only and misses some clones. Where compared with another copy, unresolved V genes explain less than half of these, and the others have no known cause. D and trimming come from the DNA, and the V and J calls and clone size come from that table. The sample yields about 470,000 clones; about 76% were counted once. The ten top clones hold about 12% of the sample.

The investigation overall reported the following: The small number of donors limited the genetic and exposure-history diversity represented. Pairwise subsampling led to the expectation that sequencing depth would affect the degree of clonotype sharing among donors. Sampling was restricted to blood, and TCR repertoires in tissue are likely to differ from TCR repertoires in blood.

The donors were healthy, HIV-negative adults who had no recently reported acute infections or vaccinations. Every donor was a Caucasian adult living in Nashville, Tennessee, USA. For unsorted samples, 90 million to 95 million PBMCs were counted, and genomic DNA was extracted using the QIAamp DNA Blood Mini kit. After blood collection by leukapheresis, PBMCs were isolated using Ficoll-Histopaque density gradient centrifugation and then cryopreserved in the vapor phase of liquid nitrogen. Measured from the cysteine to the phenylalanine, the CDR3 is 14 residues long. CDR3 DNA is the only sequence kept; it has 42 bases, read in frame from the first base. Taken from the germline V gene (reference sequence), the CDR1 and CDR2 loops are LNHDA and SQIVND. Germline trimming: 7 bases from V, 6 bases from J; junction bases outside gene matches: 9.

This sequence originates from a woman aged 40-49 years in good health. Some clones in this sample may be carry-over from other donors' samples. The specimen sequenced was PBMCs. The chain couples TRBV19 to TRBJ1-2; 9 bases in between match TRBD1. The encoded CDR3 is CASTTLRQGDGYTF. The DNA sequence follows: TGTGCCAGTACCACCTTGCGACAGGGGGATGGCTACACCTTC.